Each of the 26 T cell receptor beta chains below was sequenced from the same sample in a study of early T cells in non-severe SARS-CoV-2 infection. TCRdb ran MiXCR on the 5' RACE reads and lists one entry per CDR3 protein. The table has some 77,000 distinct CDR3 sequences, 9.5% to 15% seen once. Input material: whole blood. The receptors stem from an adult who was a healthcare worker with PCR-confirmed SARS-CoV-2 infection or an uninfected control (not recorded which).

This chain connects TRBV11-2 to TRBJ2-7; 12 bases are shared with TRBD2. The CDR3 length is 18 residues. CDR1 SGHAT and CDR2 FQNNGV come from the germline V gene. Trimming cost V 5 bases and J 3 bases; bases outside gene matches: 14. CDR3 nucleotide sequence: TGTGCCAGCAGCCCGTCCCGGAGACTAGCGGGAGAGAGCTACGAGCAGTACTTC. Its translation: CASSPSRRLAGESYEQYF. Looking up the rest from reference TRBV11-2 and TRBJ2-7 gives the full variable domain: EAGVAQSPRYKIIEKRQSVAFWCNPISGHATLYWYQQILGQGPKLLIQFQNNGVVDDSQLPKDRFSAERLKGVDSTLKIQPAKLEDSAVYLCASSPSRRLAGESYEQYFGPGTRLTVT.

In this sample, this clonotype turned up a few times. The rearrangement uses TRBV21-1 and TRBJ2-3. TRBV21-1 is classified as a pseudogene. This CDR3 contains 11 residues. DNA for the CDR3: TGTGCCAGCATCTCAGGAGATACGCAGTATTTT. Translated, it gives CASISGDTQYF.

This clonotype was observed a handful of times. A much larger clone sits a single nucleotide away, making a read error possible. The gene calls are TRBV28 and TRBJ2-5; D not resolved. The V gene lost 2 bases and the J gene lost 0 bases, with 4 bases spanning the gap. The CDR3 extends over 13 amino acids. The V gene's germline CDR1 is MDHEN and CDR2 SYDVKM. This CDR3 is CASSLAYQETQYF. The CDR3 DNA is TGTGCCAGCAGTTTAGCGTACCAAGAGACCCAGTACTTC.

This chain connects TRBV6-6 to TRBJ1-1; D may be TRBD1 (5 bases). The length of the CDR3 is 15 residues. V lost 0 bases and J lost 1, with 9 bases in between. CDR1 and CDR2 from the germline V gene are MNHNY and SVGAGI (reference sequence). The CDR3 sequence is CASSYSQGPNTEAFF. In nucleotides, the CDR3 is TGTGCCAGCAGTTACTCTCAGGGACCGAACACTGAAGCTTTCTTT.

The sample holds many counts of this clonotype. The chain employs TRBV29-1 and TRBJ2-5; D uncertain. V was cut by 7 bases and J by 9 bases, with 15 bases left in between. The CDR3 totals 11 residues. In germline, CDR1 is SQVTM, CDR2 ANQGSEA. CDR3 protein: CSGTINRAQYF. The CDR3 bases are TGCAGCGGGACGATAAACCGGGCCCAGTACTTC. The full variable domain, rest sourced from reference TRBV29-1 and TRBJ2-5, is SAVISQKPSRDICQRGTSLTIQCQVDSQVTMMFWYRQQPGQSLTLIATANQGSEATYESGFVIDKFPISRPNLTFSTLTVSNMSPEDSSIYLCSGTINRAQYFGPGTRLLVL.

This clonotype has at least ten counts. V usage is TRBV10-2 and J usage is TRBJ1-2, with D maybe TRBD1 (6 bases). Per the germline V gene, CDR1 is WSHSY and CDR2 is SAAADI. Trimming left V 6 bases short and J 8 bases short, with 13 bases between. CDR3 size: 12 residues. The CDR3 bases are TGCGCCAGCAGGTCCCAGGGGAAGGGCTACACCTTC. Its translation: CASRSQGKGYTF.

This clonotype was seen ten or more times. V usage is TRBV12-3 or TRBV12-4 and J usage is TRBJ1-1; D not resolved. The V gene lost 4 bases and the J gene lost 3 bases, with 9 bases spanning the gap. The CDR3 is 13 amino acids. This CDR3 is CASSYRPHTEAFF. CDR3 sequence (DNA): TGTGCCAGCAGTTATCGACCGCACACTGAAGCTTTCTTT.

This clonotype has just a few counts. V usage is TRBV6-2 or TRBV6-3 and J usage is TRBJ1-5; the D gene is possibly TRBD1 (6 bases). This CDR3 is 15 amino acids long. The V and J ends lost 2 bases and 7 bases respectively, with 15 bases between them. From germline, CDR1 is MNHEY and CDR2 SVGEGT. The CDR3 here is CASSYGGEEIQPQHF. The DNA for the CDR3 is TGTGCCAGCAGTTACGGGGGCGAGGAAATCCAGCCCCAGCATTTT.

This clonotype was seen ten or more times. J is TRBJ2-7 and V is TRBV6-4; TRBD2 aligns across 10 bases. Trimming removed 4 bases from V and 0 bases from J; junction bases left unmatched: 3. There are 15 residues in the CDR3. The V gene's germline CDR1 is MRHNA and CDR2 SNTAGT. The chain's CDR3 is CASSVASGSSYEQYF. As DNA, the CDR3 is TGTGCCAGCAGTGTCGCTAGCGGGAGCTCCTACGAGCAGTACTTC.

This clonotype appeared many times. CDR3: CASSLPVWNSGANVLTF. CDR3 coding DNA: TGTGCCAGCAGTTTGCCAGTTTGGAACTCTGGGGCCAACGTCCTGACTTTC. V usage is TRBV28 and J usage is TRBJ2-6, with D unresolved. Deletions cut 3 bases from V and 0 bases from J, with 12 bases between. CDR1 is MDHEN, CDR2 SYDVKM, per germline. CDR3 length: 17 amino acids.

The CDR3 protein is CASSHLGASGGSYEQYF. The CDR3 DNA follows: TGTGCCAGCAGCCACCTCGGGGCCAGCGGGGGTTCCTACGAGCAGTACTTC. The chain combines TRBV4-2 with TRBJ2-7; 8 bases are shared with TRBD2. V dropped 3 bases and J dropped 1; count of bases not matched to a gene: 11. The CDR3 contains 17 residues. CDR1 is LGHNA and CDR2 is YNFKEQ in the germline V gene.

This clonotype was picked up a small number of times. The CDR3 nucleotides are TGTGCCAGCAGCCGACAGGGGTATGAGCAGTTCTTC. Translated: CASSRQGYEQFF. The rearrangement links TRBV7-8 to TRBJ2-1; 8 bases agree with TRBD1. CDR1 is SGHVS and CDR2 is FQNEAQ in the germline V gene. V shed 5 bases, J shed 8 bases, and the junction held 2 bases outside the gene matches. This CDR3 has 12 residues. Complete variable domain (other parts from reference TRBV7-8 and TRBJ2-1): GAGVSQSPRYKVAKRGQDVALRCDPISGHVSLFWYQQALGQGPEFLTYFQNEAQLDKSGLPSDRFFAERPEGSVSTLKIQRTQQEDSAVYLCASSRQGYEQFFGPGTRLTVL.

CDR3 region: CATSVTGAGELFF. The CDR3 DNA reads TGTGCCACCAGTGTGACAGGGGCCGGGGAGCTGTTTTTT. The chain joins TRBV24-1 to TRBJ2-2; 8 bases are shared with TRBD1. Germline V gives CDR1 KGHDR, CDR2 SFDVKD. The CDR3 runs 13 residues. The J segment lost 6 bases and the V segment lost 5 bases, leaving 1 base of the junction unmatched.

Comments on this clonotype: A much larger clone lies one base from this, so it may be a read error. The chain has TRBV6-2 or TRBV6-3 and TRBJ1-1; D possibly corresponds to TRBD1 (5 bases). CDR1 is MNHEY, CDR2 SVGEGT, per germline. The CDR3 spans 12 residues. In DNA, the CDR3 is TGTGTCAGCAGCCCCCAGGGACTTGAAGCTTTCTTT. It yields the protein CVSSPQGLEAFF.

In this sample, this clonotype turned up many times. The chain employs TRBV4-2 and TRBJ2-7; D gene unclear. This CDR3 spans 15 amino acids. Germline V CDR1 and CDR2: LGHNA, YNFKEQ. Trimming removed 3 bases from V and 1 base from J, with 13 bases in between. The chain's CDR3 is CASSHAPDSSYEQYF. Written as DNA, the CDR3 is TGTGCCAGCAGCCATGCCCCAGATTCTTCCTACGAGCAGTACTTC.

Ten or more counts support this clonotype. This chain links TRBV14 with TRBJ1-6, with D unclear. This CDR3 contains 15 residues. Trimming shortened V by 1 base and J by 13 bases, and 17 bases separated the two germline ends. CDR1 SGHDN and CDR2 FVKESK come from the germline V gene. CDR3 bases: TGTGCCAGCAGCCAAGTAGGAGGGTTTACTAGTCCCCTCCACTTT. Translating it yields CASSQVGGFTSPLHF.

There are many counts of this clonotype. J is TRBJ2-2 and V is TRBV4-2; TRBD2 agrees at 10 bases. CDR3 length: 21 residues. Germline V lookup: CDR1 LGHNA, CDR2 YNFKEQ. V shed 0 bases and J 2 bases; nucleotides not matched to a gene: 15. This chain's CDR3 is CASSQDPWWVAGGQNTGELFF. For the CDR3, the DNA is TGTGCCAGCAGCCAAGACCCTTGGTGGGTAGCGGGGGGACAAAACACCGGGGAGCTGTTTTTT.

This clonotype was detected only a few times. The gene calls are TRBV10-1 and TRBJ2-3; 13 bases are a match to TRBD2. The germline CDR1 and CDR2 sequences are WNHNN and SYGVQD (reference sequence). V lost 7 bases, J lost 2 bases, and 6 bases stayed unmatched. The CDR3 is 16 amino acids. CDR3: CASTSGLAGSTDTQYF. The CDR3, as DNA: TGCGCCAGCACCTCGGGACTAGCGGGGTCCACAGATACGCAGTATTTT.

The sample holds a few counts of this clonotype. This sequence joins TRBV29-1 and TRBJ1-1; D might be TRBD1 (5 bases). Germline CDR1 SQVTM, CDR2 ANQGSEA. Trimming removed 7 bases from V and 0 bases from J, with 18 bases in between. The CDR3 contains 15 residues. CDR3 sequence: CSGSPLRTLNTEAFF. For the CDR3, the DNA is TGCAGCGGGAGTCCTCTTCGGACATTGAACACTGAAGCTTTCTTT.

The rearrangement joins TRBV5-1 to TRBJ2-6; no clear D. V was clipped by 0 bases and J by 3 bases, with 7 bases between them. The germline gives CDR1 SGHRS, CDR2 YFSETQ. CDR3 length: 15 residues. CDR3 region: CASSLGPNGANVLTF. CDR3 DNA: TGCGCCAGCAGCTTGGGCCCTAATGGGGCCAACGTCCTGACTTTC.

This clonotype was observed a handful of times. The V call is TRBV28, the J call TRBJ1-1; D not certain. The CDR3 loop spans 11 amino acids. V lost 8 bases and J lost 0, with 4 bases in between. The germline V gene has CDR1 MDHEN and CDR2 SYDVKM. CDR3 sequence (DNA): TGTGCCAGCTCTGTGAACACTGAAGCTTTCTTT. Residues: CASSVNTEAFF.

The chain carries TRBV3-1 and TRBJ1-3, with D perhaps TRBD1 (5 bases). The germline CDR1 and CDR2 sequences are LGHDT and YNNKEL (reference sequence). Trimming removed 4 bases at V and 4 bases at J, with 8 bases between. The CDR3 loop spans 13 amino acids. In nucleotides, the CDR3 is TGTGCCAGCAGCCTTAGACAGGGAAACACCATATATTTT. It is translated as CASSLRQGNTIYF.

The rearrangement links TRBV4-3 to TRBJ2-3; no clear D gene. Germline V lookup: CDR1 LGHNA, CDR2 YSLEER. The CDR3 consists of 14 residues. The V end was cut by 4 bases, the J end by 2 bases, with 10 bases between. The CDR3 DNA reads as TGCGCCAGCAGCCTCGGGTATCTCACAGATACGCAGTATTTT. Translated, it gives CASSLGYLTDTQYF.

This clonotype was found many times. This chain connects TRBV20-1 to TRBJ1-2, with D uncertain. CDR3 size: 11 residues. The germline V gene encodes CDR1 DFQATT and CDR2 SNEGSKA (reference sequence). The V and J ends lost 5 bases and 2 bases respectively, with 6 bases between them. The CDR3 DNA reads as TGCAGTGCTTACGGGAACTATGGCTACACCTTC. This encodes CSAYGNYGYTF.

A few counts support this clonotype. The genes are TRBV7-6 and TRBJ2-3; maybe TRBD2 (6 bases). The CDR3 is 17 residues long. V was pared by 1 base and J by 1 base, with 15 bases between. Germline lookup yields CDR1 SGHVS and CDR2 FNYEAQ. For the CDR3, the DNA is TGTGCCAGCAGCTTAGGAGCCGGGGGACCGCGCACAGATACGCAGTATTTT. Residues: CASSLGAGGPRTDTQYF.

There are many counts of this clonotype. The chain links TRBV20-1 to TRBJ2-7; 7 nucleotides align to TRBD2. Germline values: CDR1 DFQATT, CDR2 SNEGSKA (reference sequence). There are 13 residues in the CDR3. V trimming: 7 bases; J trimming: 0 bases; junction bases outside the gene matches: 6. CDR3 protein: CSVGRGSSYEQYF. The CDR3 nucleotides read TGCAGTGTTGGGAGGGGTAGCTCCTACGAGCAGTACTTC.